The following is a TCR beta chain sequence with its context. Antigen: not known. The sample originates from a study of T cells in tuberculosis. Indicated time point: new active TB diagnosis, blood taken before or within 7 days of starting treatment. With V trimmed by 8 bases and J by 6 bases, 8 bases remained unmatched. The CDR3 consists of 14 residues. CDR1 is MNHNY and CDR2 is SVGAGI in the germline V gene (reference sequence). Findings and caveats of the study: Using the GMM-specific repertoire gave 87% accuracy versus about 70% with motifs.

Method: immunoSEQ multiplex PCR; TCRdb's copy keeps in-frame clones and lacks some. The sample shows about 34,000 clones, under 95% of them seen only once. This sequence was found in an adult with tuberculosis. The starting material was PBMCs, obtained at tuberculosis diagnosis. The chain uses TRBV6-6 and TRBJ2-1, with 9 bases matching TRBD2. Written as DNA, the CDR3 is TGTGCCAGCGCCCTAGCGGGAACCTCCAATGAGCAGTTCTTC. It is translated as CASALAGTSNEQFF.